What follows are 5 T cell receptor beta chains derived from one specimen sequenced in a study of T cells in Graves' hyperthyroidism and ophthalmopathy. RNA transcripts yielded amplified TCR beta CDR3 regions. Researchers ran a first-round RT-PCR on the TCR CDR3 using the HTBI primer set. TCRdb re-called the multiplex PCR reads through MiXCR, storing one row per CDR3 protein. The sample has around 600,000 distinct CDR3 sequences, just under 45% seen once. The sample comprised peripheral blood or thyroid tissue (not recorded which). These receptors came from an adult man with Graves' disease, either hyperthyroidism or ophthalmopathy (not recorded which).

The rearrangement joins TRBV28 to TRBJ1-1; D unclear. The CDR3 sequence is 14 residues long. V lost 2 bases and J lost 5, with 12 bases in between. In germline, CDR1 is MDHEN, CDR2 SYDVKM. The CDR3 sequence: CASSLIGYGTEAFF. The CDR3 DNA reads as TGTGCCAGCAGTTTAATAGGGTATGGAACTGAAGCTTTCTTT.

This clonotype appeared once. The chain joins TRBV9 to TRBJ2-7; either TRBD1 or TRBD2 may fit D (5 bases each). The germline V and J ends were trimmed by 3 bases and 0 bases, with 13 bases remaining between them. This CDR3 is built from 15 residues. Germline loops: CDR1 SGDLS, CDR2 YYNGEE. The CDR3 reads CASSAAGTTSYEQYF. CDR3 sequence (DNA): TGTGCCAGCAGCGCGGCCGGGACCACCTCCTACGAGCAGTACTTC.

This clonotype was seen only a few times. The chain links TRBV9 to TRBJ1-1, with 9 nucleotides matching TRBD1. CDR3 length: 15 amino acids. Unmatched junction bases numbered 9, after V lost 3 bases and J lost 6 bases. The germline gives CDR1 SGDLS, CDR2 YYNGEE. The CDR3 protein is CASSASTGGLAEAFF. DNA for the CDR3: TGTGCCAGCAGCGCCTCGACAGGGGGGCTCGCTGAAGCTTTCTTT.

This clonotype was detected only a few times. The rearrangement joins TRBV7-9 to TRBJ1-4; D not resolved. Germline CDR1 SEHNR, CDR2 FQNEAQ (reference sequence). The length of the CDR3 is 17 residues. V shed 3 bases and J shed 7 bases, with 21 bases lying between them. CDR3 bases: TGTGCCAGCAGCTTCCACTCATACGGGGTAGTTTCTGAAAAACTGTTTTTT. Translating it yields CASSFHSYGVVSEKLFF.

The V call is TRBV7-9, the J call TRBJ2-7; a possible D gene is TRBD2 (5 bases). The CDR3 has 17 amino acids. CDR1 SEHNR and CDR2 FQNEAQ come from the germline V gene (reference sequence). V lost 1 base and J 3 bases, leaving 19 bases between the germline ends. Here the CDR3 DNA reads TGTGCCAGCAGCTTAGATGAAGCGTCCGAGGGAATCTACGAGCAGTACTTC. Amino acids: CASSLDEASEGIYEQYF.